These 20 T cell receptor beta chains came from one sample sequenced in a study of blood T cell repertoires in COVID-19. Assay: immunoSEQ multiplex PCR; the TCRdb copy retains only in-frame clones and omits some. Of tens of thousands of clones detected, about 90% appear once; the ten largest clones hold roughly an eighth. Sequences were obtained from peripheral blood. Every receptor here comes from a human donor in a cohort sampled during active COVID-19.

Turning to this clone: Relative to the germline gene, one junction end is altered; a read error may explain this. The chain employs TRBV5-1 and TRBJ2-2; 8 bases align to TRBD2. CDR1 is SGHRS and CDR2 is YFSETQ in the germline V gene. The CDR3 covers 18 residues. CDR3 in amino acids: CARSRGPRGGPNTGELFF. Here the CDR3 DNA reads TGCGCCCGCAGCCGGGGGCCTCGCGGGGGGCCGAACACCGGGGAGCTGTTTTTT.

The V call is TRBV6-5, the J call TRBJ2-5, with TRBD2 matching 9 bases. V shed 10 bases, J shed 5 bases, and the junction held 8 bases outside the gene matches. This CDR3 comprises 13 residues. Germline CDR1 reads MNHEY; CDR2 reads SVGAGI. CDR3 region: CATARGGRETQYF. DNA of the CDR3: TGTGCCACGGCGCGGGGGGGCAGGGAGACCCAGTACTTC.

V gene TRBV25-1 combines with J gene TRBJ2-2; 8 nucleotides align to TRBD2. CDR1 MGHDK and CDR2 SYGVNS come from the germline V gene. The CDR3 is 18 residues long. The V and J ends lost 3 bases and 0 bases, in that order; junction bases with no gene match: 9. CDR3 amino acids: CASSEPAGGATNTGELFF. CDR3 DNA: TGTGCCAGCAGTGAGCCGGCGGGGGGCGCAACGAACACCGGGGAGCTGTTTTTT.

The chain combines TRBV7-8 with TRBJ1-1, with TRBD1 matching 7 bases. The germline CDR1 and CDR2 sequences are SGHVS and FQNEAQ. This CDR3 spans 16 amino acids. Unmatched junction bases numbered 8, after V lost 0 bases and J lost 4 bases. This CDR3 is CASSLAGQTWGTEAFF. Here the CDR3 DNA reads TGTGCCAGCAGCTTAGCGGGACAGACGTGGGGCACTGAAGCTTTCTTT. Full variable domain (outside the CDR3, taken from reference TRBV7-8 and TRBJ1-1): GAGVSQSPRYKVAKRGQDVALRCDPISGHVSLFWYQQALGQGPEFLTYFQNEAQLDKSGLPSDRFFAERPEGSVSTLKIQRTQQEDSAVYLCASSLAGQTWGTEAFFGQGTRLTVV.

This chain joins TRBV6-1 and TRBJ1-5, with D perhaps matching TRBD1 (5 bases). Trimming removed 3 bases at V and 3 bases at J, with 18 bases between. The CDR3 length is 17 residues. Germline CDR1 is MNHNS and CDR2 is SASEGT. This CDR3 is CASSDFQGRKDNQPQHF. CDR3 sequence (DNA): TGTGCCAGCAGTGATTTTCAGGGAAGAAAGGACAATCAGCCCCAGCATTTT.

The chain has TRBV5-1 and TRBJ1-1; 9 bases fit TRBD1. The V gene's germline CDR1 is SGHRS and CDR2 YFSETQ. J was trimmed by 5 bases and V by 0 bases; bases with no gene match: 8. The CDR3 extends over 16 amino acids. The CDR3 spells CASSLGQGDRGTEAFF. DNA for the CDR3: TGCGCCAGCAGCTTGGGACAGGGGGACCGGGGGACTGAAGCTTTCTTT.

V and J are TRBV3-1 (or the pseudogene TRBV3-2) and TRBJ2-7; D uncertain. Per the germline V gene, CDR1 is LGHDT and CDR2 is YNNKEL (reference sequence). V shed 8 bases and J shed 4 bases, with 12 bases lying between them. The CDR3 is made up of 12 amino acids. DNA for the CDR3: TGTGCCAGCCTCGGTCAGGCATACGAGCAGTACTTC. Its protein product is CASLGQAYEQYF.

The CDR3 DNA reads as TGTGCCAGCTTAAGGGGCCTCGGACTAAATCAAAAACTGTTTTTT. Translation gives CASLRGLGLNQKLFF. This rearrangement joins TRBV5-5 to TRBJ1-4, with D possibly matching TRBD1 (5 bases). Germline lookup yields CDR1 SGHKS and CDR2 YYEKEE (reference sequence). This CDR3 is built from 15 residues. Trimming removed 7 bases from V and 9 bases from J, with 22 bases in between.

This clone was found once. CDR3 nucleotide sequence: TGTGCCAGTAGTAAAACAGGGGTTGAGGAGACCCAGTACTTC. Protein sequence: CASSKTGVEETQYF. The V and J genes are TRBV19 and TRBJ2-5; TRBD1 agrees at 7 bases. The CDR3 is 14 amino acids. J gave up 5 bases and V 4 bases, and 7 bases lay outside the gene matches. Germline V gene sequence: CDR1 LNHDA, CDR2 SQIVND (reference sequence).

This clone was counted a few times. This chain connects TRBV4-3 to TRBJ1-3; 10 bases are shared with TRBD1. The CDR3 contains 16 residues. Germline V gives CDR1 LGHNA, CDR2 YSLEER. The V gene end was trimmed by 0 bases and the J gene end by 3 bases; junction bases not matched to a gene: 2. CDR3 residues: CASSQDGQGDGNTIYF. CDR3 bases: TGCGCCAGCAGCCAAGATGGACAGGGGGATGGAAACACCATATATTTT.

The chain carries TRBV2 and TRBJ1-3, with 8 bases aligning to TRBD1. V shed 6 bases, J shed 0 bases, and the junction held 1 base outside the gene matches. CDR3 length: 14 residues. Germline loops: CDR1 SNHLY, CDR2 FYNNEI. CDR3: CASRDRVSGNTIYF. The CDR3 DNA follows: TGTGCCAGCAGGGACAGGGTCTCTGGAAACACCATATATTTT.

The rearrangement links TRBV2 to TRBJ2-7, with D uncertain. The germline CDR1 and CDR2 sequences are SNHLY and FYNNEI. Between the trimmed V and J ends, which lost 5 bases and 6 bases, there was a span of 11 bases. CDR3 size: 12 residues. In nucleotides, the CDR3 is TGTGCCAGCAGTTTACAGAACGGCGAGCAGTACTTC. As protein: CASSLQNGEQYF.

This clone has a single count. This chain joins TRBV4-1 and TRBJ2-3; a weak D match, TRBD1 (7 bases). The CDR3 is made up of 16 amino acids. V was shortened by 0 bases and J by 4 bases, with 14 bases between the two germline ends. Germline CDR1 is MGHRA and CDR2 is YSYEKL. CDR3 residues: CASSQEFRGVPDTQYF. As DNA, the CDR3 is TGCGCCAGCAGCCAAGAATTCAGGGGGGTCCCAGATACGCAGTATTTT.

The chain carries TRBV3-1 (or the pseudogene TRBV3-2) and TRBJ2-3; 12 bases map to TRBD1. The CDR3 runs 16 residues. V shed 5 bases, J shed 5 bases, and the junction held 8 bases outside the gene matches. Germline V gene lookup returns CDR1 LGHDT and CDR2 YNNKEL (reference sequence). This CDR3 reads CASSNLGQGAGDTQYF. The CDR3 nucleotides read TGTGCCAGCAGCAACCTGGGACAGGGGGCGGGAGATACGCAGTATTTT.

CDR3 amino acids: CASSPMGANTEAFF. CDR3 nucleotide sequence: TGTGCCAGCTCACCAATGGGGGCGAACACTGAAGCTTTCTTT. V gene TRBV18 combines with J gene TRBJ1-1, with D perhaps matching TRBD1 (6 bases). V was cut by 2 bases and J by 1 base, with 8 bases left in between. Germline-derived CDR1 and CDR2 are KGHSH and LQKENI. The CDR3 contains 14 residues.

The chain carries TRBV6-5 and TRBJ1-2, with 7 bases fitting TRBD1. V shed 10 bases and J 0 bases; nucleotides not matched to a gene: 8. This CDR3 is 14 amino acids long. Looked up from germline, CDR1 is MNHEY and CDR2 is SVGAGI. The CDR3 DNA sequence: TGTGCCACCCGACCGACAGGGCCTAACTATGGCTACACCTTC. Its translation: CATRPTGPNYGYTF.

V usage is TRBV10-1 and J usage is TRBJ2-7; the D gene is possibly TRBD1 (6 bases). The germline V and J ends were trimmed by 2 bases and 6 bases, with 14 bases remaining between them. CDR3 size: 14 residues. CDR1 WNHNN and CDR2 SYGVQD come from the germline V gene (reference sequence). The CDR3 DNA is TGCGCCAGCAGTGAGGGGGGCCTCCCAGGCGAGCAGTACTTC. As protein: CASSEGGLPGEQYF.

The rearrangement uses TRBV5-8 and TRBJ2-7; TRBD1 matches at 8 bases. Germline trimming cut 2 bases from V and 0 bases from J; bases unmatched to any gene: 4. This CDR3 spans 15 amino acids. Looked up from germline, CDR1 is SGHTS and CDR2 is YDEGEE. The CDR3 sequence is CASSFRDRHSYEQYF. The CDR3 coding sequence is TGTGCCAGCAGCTTCAGGGACAGGCACTCCTACGAGCAGTACTTC. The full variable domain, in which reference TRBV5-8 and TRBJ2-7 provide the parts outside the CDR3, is EAGVTQSPTHLIKTRGQQATLRCSPISGHTSVYWYQQALGLGLQFLLWYDEGEERNRGNFPPRFSGRQFPNYSSELNVNALELEDSALYLCASSFRDRHSYEQYFGPGTRLTVT.

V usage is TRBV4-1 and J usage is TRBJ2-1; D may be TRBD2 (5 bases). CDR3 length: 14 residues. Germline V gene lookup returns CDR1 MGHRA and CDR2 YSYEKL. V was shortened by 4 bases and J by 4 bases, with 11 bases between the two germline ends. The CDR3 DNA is TGCGCCAGCAGCCCGGAGGCGGCGTACAATGAGCAGTTCTTC. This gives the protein CASSPEAAYNEQFF.

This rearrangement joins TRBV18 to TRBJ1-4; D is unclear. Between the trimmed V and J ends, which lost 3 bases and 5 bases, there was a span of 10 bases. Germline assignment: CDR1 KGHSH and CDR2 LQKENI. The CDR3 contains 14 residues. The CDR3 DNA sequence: TGTGCCAGCTCACCCCCTAACGGGAATGAAAAACTGTTTTTT. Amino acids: CASSPPNGNEKLFF.